One and the same sample provided the 22 T cell receptor beta chains below, sequenced in a study of T cell clonality in common variable immunodeficiency. Libraries were prepared by immunoSEQ multiplex PCR; TCRdb keeps only in-frame clonotypes and omits some of them. This record lists some 53,000 clones, none seen once only, and the top ten clones contain around 3.2%. The sequenced sample was peripheral blood mononuclear cells. These receptors all stem from a person between 18 and 75 years old in good health.

This clone was counted ten times or more. The DNA ends 3 residues before the CDR3 does, and the rest of the CDR3 is filled in from the germline J gene. The V call is TRBV10-3, the J call TRBJ2-5; D possibly corresponds to TRBD1 (6 bases). The germline CDR1 and CDR2 sequences are ENHRY and SYGVKD. V was shortened by 0 bases and J by 5 bases, with 10 bases between the two germline ends. CDR3 length equals 14 residues. The CDR3 region is CAISESTQGETQYF. The part of the CDR3 DNA that was read is TGTGCCATCAGTGAGTCGACACAGGGTGAGACC.

This clone has ten or more counts. Read coverage stops 3 residues before the CDR3 terminus; the germline J gene supplies the remainder. The chain combines TRBV10-3 with TRBJ1-2, with 7 positions matching TRBD1. CDR3 length: 14 residues. CDR1 is ENHRY and CDR2 is SYGVKD in the germline V gene. The J segment lost 1 base and the V segment lost 10 bases, leaving 9 bases of the junction unmatched. The CDR3 bases that were read are TGTGCCACGAACCGGGACAGCGATAACTATGGC. This codes for CATNRDSDNYG. The whole CDR3 is CATNRDSDNYGYTF.

The table lists this clone with many counts. The sequence runs out 3 residues before the end of the CDR3; the remainder is reconstructed from the germline J gene. The chain links TRBV20-1 to TRBJ2-1, with 13 positions matching TRBD2. The CDR3 sequence is 15 residues long. Germline CDR1 reads DFQATT; CDR2 reads SNEGSKA (reference sequence). Trimming at V came to 4 bases and at J to 6 bases, leaving 6 bases not matched to a gene. CDR3 residues: CSATGTSGRVNEQFF. The sequenced part of the CDR3 DNA is TGCAGTGCTACGGGAACTAGCGGGAGGGTCAATGAG.

There are many counts of this clone. The read ends 3 residues before the CDR3 terminus; that terminus is restored from the germline J gene. V is TRBV5-1 and J is TRBJ1-5; 8 nucleotides line up with TRBD1. V lost 4 bases, J lost 6 bases, and 15 bases stayed unmatched. The CDR3 is made up of 17 amino acids. The germline CDR1 and CDR2 sequences are SGHRS and YFSETQ. CDR3 DNA, as far as it was read: TGCGCCAGCAGCCCACGACCGGACAGGGAAATCAGTCAGCCC. Encoded protein: CASSPRPDREISQP. The CDR3 in full is CASSPRPDREISQPQHF.

Ten or more counts support this clone. The CDR3 goes on 3 residues after the read ends, and that part is filled in from the germline J gene. The chain has TRBV5-1 and TRBJ1-2; tentative D call: TRBD1 (6 bases). The V and J ends lost 0 bases and 2 bases respectively, with 8 bases between them. The germline CDR1 and CDR2 sequences are SGHRS and YFSETQ. The CDR3 extends over 14 amino acids. This chain's CDR3 is CASSLGQANYGYTF. The CDR3 bases that were read are TGCGCCAGCAGCTTGGGACAGGCCAACTATGGC.

This clone was counted at least ten times. Read sequence stops 3 residues before the CDR3 end, and the germline J gene provides the missing end. The chain links TRBV11-2 to TRBJ2-1; TRBD1 matches 8 bases. Germline V gene data show CDR1 as SGHAT and CDR2 as FQNNGV. This CDR3 region has 14 residues. V trimming: 4 bases; J trimming: 2 bases; junction bases outside the gene matches: 1. The CDR3 loop reads CASSSDRAYNEQFF. The sequenced part of the CDR3 DNA is TGTGCCAGCAGCTCGGACAGGGCCTACAATGAG.

This clone was counted at least ten times. The read terminates 3 residues before the CDR3 end, so the remaining end is supplied by the germline J gene. The V gene is TRBV4-2, the J gene TRBJ2-7; D is unclear. From germline, CDR1 is LGHNA and CDR2 YNFKEQ. V was shortened by 0 bases and J by 4 bases, with 19 bases between the two germline ends. The CDR3 spans 17 residues. CDR3 amino acids: CASSQELVIVVAYEQYF. Incomplete CDR3 DNA: TGTGCCAGCAGCCAAGAGTTGGTGATAGTCGTAGCATACGAG.

At least ten counts were recorded for this clone. The read comes to an end 3 residues before the CDR3 does, leaving the germline J gene to fill in the end. The chain recombines TRBV15 with TRBJ2-1; no firm D call. CDR3 size: 15 residues. The V gene lost 2 bases and the J gene lost 9 bases, with 17 bases spanning the gap. Germline V gives CDR1 LNHNV, CDR2 YYDKDF (reference sequence). The CDR3 bases that were read are TGTGCCACCAGCAGATACAGCCATGCAGGTGTTGAG. Residues: CATSRYSHAGVE. The full-length CDR3 reads as CATSRYSHAGVEQFF.

This clone was seen at least ten times. The read terminates 3 residues before the CDR3 end, so the remaining end is supplied by the germline J gene. The chain employs TRBV7-9 and TRBJ1-1, with a tentative D call TRBD1 (6 bases). Germline V gene sequence: CDR1 SEHNR, CDR2 FQNEAQ (reference sequence). There are 14 residues in the CDR3. Trimming stripped 3 bases from V and 4 bases from J, with 12 bases between. The chain's CDR3 is CASSFGGRGTEAFF. Partial CDR3 DNA: TGTGCCAGCAGCTTTGGGGGCCGGGGCACTGAA.

This clone occurred many times. The read halts 3 residues ahead of the CDR3 end, with the missing end drawn from the germline J gene. The chain is built from TRBV19 and TRBJ2-1; 8 bases agree with TRBD2. V lost 3 bases, J lost 0 bases, and 4 bases stayed unmatched. The CDR3 is 16 amino acids. From germline, CDR1 is LNHDA and CDR2 SQIVND (reference sequence). The covered CDR3 bases are TGTGCCAGTAGTATTAGCGGGGCTAGCTCCTACAATGAG. This translates into CASSISGASSYNE. The full-length CDR3 reads as CASSISGASSYNEQFF.

This clone was detected ten times or more. The DNA read from the CDR3 is TGTGCCAGCAGCTTAGCAACAGACAGGGAGACC. This codes for CASSLATDRET. The whole CDR3 reads CASSLATDRETQYF. The chain couples TRBV7-9 to TRBJ2-5, with D maybe TRBD1 (6 bases). The read is 3 residues too short to cover the CDR3 end, so that end is filled in from the germline J gene. The CDR3 spans 14 residues. Germline V gene lookup returns CDR1 SEHNR and CDR2 FQNEAQ (reference sequence). Trimming shortened V by 0 bases and J by 5 bases, and 10 bases separated the two germline ends.

Many counts were recorded for this clone. The read terminates 3 residues ahead of where the CDR3 ends, so the germline J gene completes it. The chain has TRBV19 and TRBJ1-4; perhaps TRBD1 as D (5 bases). Germline V CDR1 and CDR2: LNHDA, SQIVND (reference sequence). CDR3 length: 13 amino acids. The V end was cut by 5 bases, the J end by 4 bases, with 8 bases between. CDR3 DNA (partial): TGTGCCAGTAGTGGTAGGGGTAATGAAAAA. Its translation is CASSGRGNEK. The full CDR3 reads CASSGRGNEKLFF. Together with reference TRBV19 and TRBJ1-4, the CDR3 gives the full variable domain: DGGITQSPKYLFRKEGQNVTLSCEQNLNHDAMYWYRQDPGQGLRLIYYSQIVNDFQKGDIAEGYSVSREKKESFPLTVTSAQKNPTAFYLCASSGRGNEKLFFGSGTQLSVL.

This clone was counted many times. The missing CDR3 end, 3 residues past where the read stops, is filled in from the germline J gene. The chain links TRBV20-1 to TRBJ2-3; the match to TRBD1 covers 9 bases. This CDR3 region has 15 residues. Germline V gene sequence: CDR1 DFQATT, CDR2 SNEGSKA (reference sequence). Partial CDR3 DNA: TGCAGTGCTCCCCCGGGACAGGGATACCAAGAGACG. Protein: CSAPPGQGYQET. The whole CDR3 is CSAPPGQGYQETQYF.

This clone was found a few times. The read comes to an end 3 residues before the CDR3 does, leaving the germline J gene to fill in the end. The chain uses TRBV6-2 or TRBV6-3 and TRBJ2-3; D call uncertain. Germline lookup yields CDR1 MNHEY and CDR2 SVGEGT. The CDR3 length is 12 residues. This chain's CDR3 is CASRPGGAPQYF. CDR3 DNA, as far as it was read: TGTGCCAGCAGGCCGGGTGGAGCCCCG.

In its sample, this clone was seen many times. The CDR3 end lies 3 residues beyond the end of the read and is filled in from the germline J gene. The chain has TRBV19 and TRBJ1-3; possibly TRBD1 for D (5 bases). Germline values: CDR1 LNHDA, CDR2 SQIVND (reference sequence). Trimming left V 3 bases short and J 0 bases short, with 9 bases between. The length of the CDR3 is 15 residues. The CDR3 here is CASSMGPSSGNTIYF. The sequenced part of the CDR3 DNA is TGTGCCAGTAGTATGGGGCCCTCCTCTGGAAACACC. Combining the CDR3 with reference TRBV19 and TRBJ1-3 gives the whole variable domain DGGITQSPKYLFRKEGQNVTLSCEQNLNHDAMYWYRQDPGQGLRLIYYSQIVNDFQKGDIAEGYSVSREKKESFPLTVTSAQKNPTAFYLCASSMGPSSGNTIYFGEGSWLTVV.

This clone was recorded many times. The CDR3 end lies 3 residues beyond the end of the read and is filled in from the germline J gene. The chain couples TRBV6-4 to TRBJ1-1; D is perhaps TRBD1 (5 bases). CDR1 and CDR2 (germline): MRHNA, SNTAGT. The CDR3 has 13 amino acids. CDR3 DNA (partial): TGTGCCAGCAGTGACTCCTGGCAGGGCTTG. This translates into CASSDSWQGL. The whole CDR3 reads CASSDSWQGLAFF.

This clone was detected ten times or more. The read ends 3 residues early relative to the CDR3; the germline J gene fills the gap. V usage is TRBV7-2 and J usage is TRBJ2-1; D is perhaps TRBD1 (5 bases). The CDR3 has 14 amino acids. Germline V gene data show CDR1 as SGHTA and CDR2 as FQGNSA. The V and J ends lost 2 bases and 5 bases respectively, with 10 bases between them. The covered CDR3 bases are TGTGCCAGCAGCTTAATACAGGATGACAATGAG. It translates to CASSLIQDDNE. The entire CDR3 protein is CASSLIQDDNEQFF.

This clone was picked up a small number of times. The read comes to an end 3 residues before the CDR3 does, leaving the germline J gene to fill in the end. The V gene is TRBV13, the J gene TRBJ2-7, with D possibly being TRBD2 (5 bases). In germline, CDR1 is PRHDT, CDR2 FYEKMQ (reference sequence). Between the trimmed V and J ends, which lost 3 bases and 4 bases, there was a span of 16 bases. The CDR3 is 15 residues long. CDR3 DNA (partial): TGTGCCAGCAGCTTGAGACAAAGCGGAACTTACGAG. Translation: CASSLRQSGTYE. The entire CDR3 protein reads CASSLRQSGTYEQYF.

This clone has at least ten counts. With the read ending 3 residues before the CDR3 end, the germline J gene is used to fill in that end. The rearrangement uses TRBV20-1 and TRBJ2-5; 9 positions match TRBD1. The CDR3 has 14 residues. With 8 bases clipped from V and 1 base from J, the junction kept 8 bases outside the gene matches. Germline assignment: CDR1 DFQATT and CDR2 SNEGSKA (reference sequence). CDR3 protein: CSSTDRGAQETQYF. CDR3 bases read: TGCAGTAGTACAGACAGGGGGGCCCAAGAGACC.

There are many counts of this clone. The CDR3 end lies 3 residues beyond the end of the read and is filled in from the germline J gene. The chain recombines TRBV30 with TRBJ2-2; TRBD1 matches 8 bases. Germline V gene sequence: CDR1 GTSNPN, CDR2 SVGIG (reference sequence). This CDR3 comprises 14 residues. The CDR3 DNA, read in part, is TGTGCCTGGACCTCGGGCAGGGGGCGTGAAAAG. Its protein product is CAWTSGRGREK. The whole CDR3 region reads CAWTSGRGREKLFF.

This clone has at least ten counts. The sequence runs out 3 residues before the end of the CDR3; the remainder is reconstructed from the germline J gene. V is TRBV6-1 and J is TRBJ2-2, with a tentative D call TRBD2 (6 bases). In germline, CDR1 is MNHNS, CDR2 SASEGT. This CDR3 has 16 amino acids. Trimming cost V 1 base and J 3 bases, with 12 bases left between them. The DNA read from the CDR3 is TGTGCCAGCAGTGAAGTGGTAGGGACTTACACCGGGGAG. Encoded protein: CASSEVVGTYTGE. The CDR3 in its entirety is CASSEVVGTYTGELFF.

This clone was seen at least ten times. The DNA ends 3 residues before the CDR3 does, and the rest of the CDR3 is filled in from the germline J gene. The genes are TRBV28 and TRBJ2-7; D perhaps matches TRBD1 (6 bases). The V end was cut by 7 bases, the J end by 0 bases, with 16 bases between. The CDR3 sequence is 15 residues long. Germline CDR1 and CDR2: MDHEN and SYDVKM. CDR3 sequence reads: CASNVQGSGSYEQYF. CDR3 DNA (partial): TGTGCCAGCAATGTCCAGGGGTCCGGCTCCTACGAG.